Sequencing of this T cell receptor (beta chain) was carried out in a study of cytomegalovirus exposure and HLA in healthy donors. Findings and limits, study-wide: Fewer N-insertions (relative to the roughly 630-donor mean) were reportedly seen in an Asian-associated ancestry cluster in a later analysis. Within the data, a cluster of highly shared sequence variants was likely a sequencing artifact. Among TCR beta chains, those listed as cytomegalovirus-associated numbered some 160.

The trim removed 6 bases at V and 3 bases at J, leaving 4 bases unmatched. The germline CDR1 and CDR2 sequences are MDHEN and SYDVKM. The CDR3 extends over 14 amino acids. A note on this clone: Its specificity is not known. The sample holds other DNA sequences that translate to the same CDR3.

A multiplex PCR was run with 60 Vbeta primers and 13 Jbeta primers. Assay used: immunoSEQ multiplex PCR; TCRdb lists only in-frame clones, some missing. The sample includes 150,000 to 200,000 clones, 70% to 80% of them seen just once. The sample was PBMCs. This chain joins TRBV28 and TRBJ2-7, with TRBD1 matching 11 bases. This receptor was identified in a woman in her fifties or sixties in good health and CMV-seronegative. The CDR3 coding sequence is TGTGCCAGCAGCCTGGGACAGGGGGGCTACGAGCAGTACTTC. Protein sequence: CASSLGQGGYEQYF. Combining the CDR3 with reference TRBV28 and TRBJ2-7 gives the whole variable domain DVKVTQSSRYLVKRTGEKVFLECVQDMDHENMFWYRQDPGLGLRLIYFSYDVKMKEKGDIPEGYSVSREKKERFSLILESASTNQTSMYLCASSLGQGGYEQYFGPGTRLTVT.